Listed below are T cell receptor beta chains from one sample, sequenced in a study of identical twins. TCRdb called the 5' RACE reads again in MiXCR, with one record for every CDR3 protein. Seen here are fewer than 250,000 distinct CDR3 sequences, around 10% observed once, and the top ten hold 4% to 6%. Source material: memory (CD45RO+) T cells sorted from blood. These TCRs come from a woman aged 18-29 years in good health. The CDR3 runs from the conserved cysteine through the conserved F or W. The D gene is left open where the match is weak. Clone size, where shown, is once, few, many, or a class for clones that have expanded.

>TRBJ2-3|TRBV6-5|TRBD1|few
CASSYIHSGTGHTDTQYF
TGTGCCAGCAGTTACATCCATAGTGGGACAGGGCACACAGATACGCAGTATTTT
>TRBJ2-2|TRBV27|-|few
CASRVVTGELFF
TGTGCCAGCAGAGTTGTTACCGGGGAGCTGTTTTTT
>TRBJ1-2|TRBV10-3|-|-
CTISLEGSYGYTF
TGTACCATCAGTCTAGAGGGTTCCTATGGCTACACCTTC
>TRBJ2-2|TRBV11-3|-|few
CASSLAVGRSGELFF
TGTGCCAGCAGCTTAGCGGTGGGGCGGAGCGGGGAGCTGTTTTTT
>TRBJ2-2|TRBV12-3/TRBV12-4|-|-
CASSWGLIGELFF
TGTGCCAGCAGTTGGGGCCTGATCGGGGAGCTGTTTTTT
>TRBJ2-1|TRBV12-3/TRBV12-4|TRBD2|few
CASSFRGGDLGEQFF
TGTGCCAGCAGTTTCCGCGGGGGTGACCTGGGAGAGCAGTTCTTC
>TRBJ2-2|TRBV11-1|TRBD2|many
CASSFPTMTSGVNTGELFF
TGTGCCAGCAGCTTTCCTACTATGACTAGCGGGGTCAACACCGGGGAGCTGTTTTTT
>TRBJ2-5|TRBV5-1|-|-
CASRWGGSEGETQYF
TGCGCCAGCAGATGGGGGGGCTCAGAGGGGGAGACCCAGTACTTC
>TRBJ1-2|TRBV12-3/TRBV12-4|-|many
CASSLTDTPNYGYTF
TGTGCCAGCAGTCTTACGGATACGCCGAACTATGGCTACACCTTC
>TRBJ2-2|TRBV5-1|-|many
CASSTGPRNTGELFF
TGCGCCAGCAGCACGGGACCTAGGAACACCGGGGAGCTGTTTTTT
>TRBJ2-2|TRBV2|-|many
CASRSLLNTGELFF
TGTGCCAGCAGGTCCCTTCTTAACACCGGGGAGCTGTTTTTT
>TRBJ2-3|TRBV11-3|-|once
CASSLVWSTDTQYF
TGTGCCAGCAGCTTAGTCTGGAGCACAGATACGCAGTATTTT
>TRBJ2-7|TRBV2|-|-
CASSAGWFGEQYF
TGTGCCAGCAGCGCTGGTTGGTTCGGCGAGCAGTACTTC
>TRBJ2-5|TRBV7-2|-|many
CASSLAGGSVKTQYF
TGTGCCAGCAGCTTAGCTGGGGGAAGCGTGAAGACCCAGTACTTC
>TRBJ2-7|TRBV5-1|-|many
CASSPYQGTKTYEQYF
TGCGCCAGCAGCCCATACCAAGGGACCAAGACCTACGAGCAGTACTTC
>TRBJ2-5|TRBV30|-|-
CAWSVGKETQYF
TGTGCCTGGAGTGTGGGGAAAGAGACCCAGTACTTC
>TRBJ2-7|TRBV20-1|TRBD2|-
CSAKTGLAGYEQYF
TGCAGTGCGAAGACTGGACTAGCGGGCTACGAGCAGTACTTC
>TRBJ1-5|TRBV29-1|-|few
CSVEISRNQPQHF
TGCAGCGTTGAGATTTCGCGCAATCAGCCCCAGCATTTT
>TRBJ1-1|TRBV7-9|-|few
CASSIRTGSEAFF
TGTGCCAGCAGCATCCGGACGGGCTCTGAAGCTTTCTTT
>TRBJ2-2|TRBV4-3|-|many
CASSQVGSGELFF
TGCGCCAGCAGCCAAGTGGGCTCCGGGGAGCTGTTTTTT
>TRBJ2-1|TRBV6-1|TRBD2|-
CASRGTSFPQNEQFF
TGTGCCAGCAGGGGGACTAGCTTCCCTCAGAATGAGCAGTTCTTC
>TRBJ1-5|TRBV7-2|-|few
CASSPRQGRQPQHF
TGTGCCAGCAGCCCCCGGCAGGGGCGGCAGCCCCAGCATTTT
>TRBJ2-3|TRBV20-1|-|many
CSAISSTDTQYF
TGCAGTGCGATCAGTAGCACAGATACGCAGTATTTT
>TRBJ1-1|TRBV7-6|TRBD1|medium-sized
CASSSWTGLRTEAFF
TGTGCCAGCAGCTCCTGGACAGGGCTAAGGACTGAAGCTTTCTTT
>TRBJ2-3|TRBV3-1|-|-
CASSQFDWTDTQYF
TGTGCCAGCAGCCAGTTCGACTGGACAGATACGCAGTATTTT
>TRBJ1-1|TRBV3-1|-|-
CASSQRGTGEAFF
TGTGCCAGCAGCCAGAGGGGCACCGGTGAAGCTTTCTTT
>TRBJ1-2|TRBV12-3/TRBV12-4|-|few
CASSSNGLHPSTF
TGTGCCAGCAGTTCGAACGGACTGCACCCGAGTACCTTC
>TRBJ1-2|TRBV5-1|-|-
CASSLGQRFYGYTF
TGCGCCAGCAGCTTGGGACAGCGATTCTATGGCTACACCTTC
>TRBJ2-3|TRBV27|TRBD2|many
CASSLAGGPNTQYF
TGTGCCAGCAGTCTAGCGGGAGGGCCGAATACGCAGTATTTT
>TRBJ2-7|TRBV30|-|few
CAWSARSYEQYF
TGTGCCTGGAGTGCCCGGAGCTACGAGCAGTACTTC
>TRBJ2-7|TRBV6-6|TRBD1|many
CASSWTGDEQYF
TGTGCCAGCAGCTGGACAGGGGACGAGCAGTACTTC
>TRBJ2-7|TRBV5-1|TRBD2|few
CASSPPGLAGGTYEQYF
TGCGCCAGCAGCCCCCCGGGACTAGCGGGGGGAACCTACGAGCAGTACTTC
>TRBJ1-4|TRBV20-1|-|few
CSASKGTLRNEKLFF
TGCAGTGCTAGTAAGGGGACCCTGAGAAATGAAAAACTGTTTTTT
>TRBJ2-7|TRBV18|-|few
CASSPPAGGSYEQYF
TGTGCCAGCTCACCTCCAGCAGGCGGCAGTTACGAGCAGTACTTC
>TRBJ2-3|TRBV6-1|-|few
CASRRGDTSTDTQYF
TGTGCCAGCAGAAGGGGGGATACTAGCACAGATACGCAGTATTTT
>TRBJ1-2|TRBV2|-|many
CASSEALGGPGYTF
TGTGCCAGCAGTGAAGCGCTTGGGGGGCCTGGCTACACCTTC
>TRBJ2-4|TRBV20-1|TRBD2|-
CSAQTTSGRAENIQYF
TGCAGTGCTCAGACGACTAGCGGGAGGGCCGAAAACATTCAGTACTTC
>TRBJ2-1|TRBV5-1|-|few
CASRLDTNSYNEQFF
TGCGCCAGCAGATTGGACACAAACTCCTACAATGAGCAGTTCTTC
>TRBJ2-3|TRBV6-1|-|few
CASSDRAGTDTQYF
TGTGCCAGCAGTGACAGAGCTGGCACAGATACGCAGTATTTT
>TRBJ2-1|TRBV20-1|-|few
CSGERIRNNEQFF
TGCAGTGGCGAGCGGATCAGAAACAATGAGCAGTTCTTC
>TRBJ1-1|TRBV2|-|few
CASSSQSNEAFF
TGTGCCAGCAGTTCCCAATCCAACGAAGCTTTCTTT
>TRBJ2-7|TRBV6-5|TRBD2|-
CASSYSPGGAYEQYF
TGTGCCAGCAGTTACTCCCCGGGGGGGGCCTACGAGCAGTACTTC
>TRBJ2-7|TRBV7-2|TRBD2|few
CASSLSSGGLYEQYF
TGTGCCAGCAGCTTAAGTAGCGGGGGACTATACGAGCAGTACTTC
>TRBJ2-1|TRBV20-1|-|many
CSAPLSRGSSYNEQFF
TGCAGTGCTCCTCTTAGCCGGGGGAGCTCCTACAATGAGCAGTTCTTC
>TRBJ2-7|TRBV20-1|TRBD2|few
CSASPGTSGGYEQYF
TGCAGTGCTAGCCCCGGGACTAGCGGGGGGTACGAGCAGTACTTC
>TRBJ1-3|TRBV7-2|-|-
CASSWGYSGNTIYF
TGTGCCAGCAGCTGGGGTTACTCTGGAAACACCATATATTTT
>TRBJ2-7|TRBV25-1|-|-
CASSNRYEQYF
TGTGCCAGCAGTAACCGCTACGAGCAGTACTTC
>TRBJ2-1|TRBV5-1|TRBD2|-
CASSLEASGGSYNEQFF
TGCGCCAGCAGCTTGGAGGCTAGCGGGGGTTCCTACAATGAGCAGTTCTTC
>TRBJ2-3|TRBV6-2/TRBV6-3|TRBD2|few
CASSYHPTSGRGRSGTDTQYF
TGTGCCAGCAGCTACCACCCGACTAGCGGGAGGGGGCGGTCGGGCACAGATACGCAGTATTTT
>TRBJ2-7|TRBV6-2/TRBV6-3|-|medium-sized
CASSFYLGHSGTVTYEQYF
TGTGCCAGCAGTTTTTATCTGGGCCATTCCGGGACGGTTACCTACGAGCAGTACTTC
>TRBJ1-1|TRBV5-1|TRBD1|few
CASSLVPGGSNTEAFF
TGCGCCAGCAGCTTGGTTCCAGGGGGCAGCAACACTGAAGCTTTCTTT
>TRBJ2-7|TRBV2|-|few
CASSDHGGPYEQYF
TGTGCCAGCAGTGACCACGGGGGCCCCTACGAGCAGTACTTC
>TRBJ1-4|TRBV20-1|-|-
CSTSLIGQGNEKLFF
TGCAGTACTAGCCTAATCGGGCAGGGGAATGAAAAACTGTTTTTT
>TRBJ2-2|TRBV11-2|-|many
CASSLARGGGTGELFF
TGTGCCAGCAGCTTAGCCCGAGGGGGGGGCACCGGGGAGCTGTTTTTT
>TRBJ2-1|TRBV4-3|TRBD2|-
CASSRTSLSSDEQFF
TGCGCCAGCAGTAGGACTAGTTTGTCCTCCGATGAGCAGTTCTTC
>TRBJ2-1|TRBV27|-|-
CASSLSISENEQFF
TGTGCCAGCAGTTTATCTATTAGCGAGAATGAGCAGTTCTTC
>TRBJ1-5|TRBV2|TRBD1|many
CASPGQGAVGGQPQHF
TGTGCCTCACCGGGACAGGGGGCGGTGGGGGGTCAGCCCCAGCATTTT
>TRBJ2-2|TRBV7-9|-|few
CASSPGRNSNTGELFF
TGTGCCAGCAGCCCTGGCCGGAACTCGAACACCGGGGAGCTGTTTTTT
>TRBJ2-1|TRBV4-2|-|-
CASSQEGPKQFF
TGTGCCAGCAGCCAAGAAGGCCCAAAGCAGTTCTTC
>TRBJ2-3|TRBV7-9|TRBD2|few
CASSPRAGGGTDTQYF
TGTGCCAGCAGCCCGAGAGCGGGGGGGGGCACAGATACGCAGTATTTT